This T cell receptor (beta chain) was profiled in a study of beta chain features in type 1 diabetes. Overall study results and limits: A pattern of fewer insertions and more deletions at VDJ junctions was seen in type 1 diabetes patients.

V lost 5 bases and J lost 4; bases outside the gene matches: 3. The CDR3 consists of 12 residues. The germline CDR1 and CDR2 sequences are SQVTM and ANQGSEA. Expressed TCRB transcripts were sequenced because the entire RNA isolate underwent reverse transcription. The table came from immunoSEQ multiplex PCR; TCRdb's copy has only in-frame clones and leaves some out. The table records 350,000 to 450,000 clones, approximately 14% of them present only once. Regarding this clone: Its antigen remains unidentified.

V is TRBV29-1 and J is TRBJ2-3, with 7 positions matching TRBD1. Sequencing was performed on naive CD4+ T cells from blood. This sequence was found in a man aged 25 to 45 in good health. DNA of the CDR3: TGCAGCGTTACTACAGGGGCAGATACGCAGTATTTT. Amino acids: CSVTTGADTQYF.